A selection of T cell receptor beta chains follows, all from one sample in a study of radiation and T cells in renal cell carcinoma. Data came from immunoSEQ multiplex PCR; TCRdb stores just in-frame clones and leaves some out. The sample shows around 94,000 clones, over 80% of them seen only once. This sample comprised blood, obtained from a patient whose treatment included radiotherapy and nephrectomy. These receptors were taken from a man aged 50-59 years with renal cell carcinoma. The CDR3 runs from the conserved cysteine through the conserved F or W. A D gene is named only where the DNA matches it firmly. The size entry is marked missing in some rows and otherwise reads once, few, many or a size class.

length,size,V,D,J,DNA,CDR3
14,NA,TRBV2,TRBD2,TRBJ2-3,TGTGCCAGCATTAGCGGGGGGTTGTCAGATACGCAGTATTTT,CASISGGLSDTQYF
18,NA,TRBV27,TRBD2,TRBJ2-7,TGTGCCAGCAGTTTATCTGGGGGCGGGCTAGCGGGAGGGTTCGAGCAGTACTTC,CASSLSGGGLAGGFEQYF
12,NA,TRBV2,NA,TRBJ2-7,TGTGCCAGCAAAGGAAGTACCTACGAGCAGTACTTC,CASKGSTYEQYF
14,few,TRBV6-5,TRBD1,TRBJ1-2,TGTGCCAGCAGCCACGATGACAGGGGTTATGGCTACACCTTC,CASSHDDRGYGYTF
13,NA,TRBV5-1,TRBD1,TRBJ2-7,TGCGCCAGCAACACAGGGGATTCCTACGAGCAGTACTTC,CASNTGDSYEQYF
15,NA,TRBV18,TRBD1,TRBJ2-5,TGTGCCAGCTCACCCGGGACAGGGGGACGAGAGACCCAGTACTTC,CASSPGTGGRETQYF
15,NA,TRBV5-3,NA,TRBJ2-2,TGTGCCAGAAGCCCGACCCGTCCCGCCCTCGGGGAGCTGTTTTTT,CARSPTRPALGELFF
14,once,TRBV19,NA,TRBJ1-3,TGTGCCAGTAGTGTCGGGCTGCGGGGAAACACCATATATTTT,CASSVGLRGNTIYF
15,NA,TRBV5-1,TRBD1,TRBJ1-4,TGCGCCAGCAGCTTGGGGACAGGTCGGGGTGAAAAACTGTTTTTT,CASSLGTGRGEKLFF
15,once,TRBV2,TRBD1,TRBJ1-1,TGTGCCAGCAGTGATGAGGGGGCGACTTACACTGAAGCTTTCTTT,CASSDEGATYTEAFF
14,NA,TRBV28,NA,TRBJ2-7,TGTGCCAGCAGTTTGCAGGCGGGGACCTACGAGCAGTACTTC,CASSLQAGTYEQYF
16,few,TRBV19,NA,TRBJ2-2,TGTGCCAGTAGTATAGCGCCGGGGGCAGGAACCGGGGAGCTGTTTTTT,CASSIAPGAGTGELFF
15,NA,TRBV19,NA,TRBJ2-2,TGTGCCAGTAGTATTATGGTTAGGGGACCCGGGGAGCTGTTTTTT,CASSIMVRGPGELFF
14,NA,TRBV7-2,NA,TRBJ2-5,TGTGCCAGCAGCCGCTTTGCACTTCAAGAGACCCAGTACTTC,CASSRFALQETQYF